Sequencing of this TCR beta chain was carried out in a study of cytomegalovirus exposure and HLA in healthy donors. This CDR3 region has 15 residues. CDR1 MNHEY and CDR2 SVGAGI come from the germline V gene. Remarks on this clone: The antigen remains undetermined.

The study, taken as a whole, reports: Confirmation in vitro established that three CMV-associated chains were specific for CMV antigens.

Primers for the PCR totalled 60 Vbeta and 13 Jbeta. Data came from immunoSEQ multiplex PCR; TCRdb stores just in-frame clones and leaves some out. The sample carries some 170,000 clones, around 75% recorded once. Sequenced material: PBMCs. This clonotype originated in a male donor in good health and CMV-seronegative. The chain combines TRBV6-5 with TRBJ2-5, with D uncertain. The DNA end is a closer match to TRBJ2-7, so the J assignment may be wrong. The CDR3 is CASSYGGLDSYEQYF. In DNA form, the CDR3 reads TGTGCCAGCAGTTACGGCGGTTTAGACTCCTACGAGCAGTACTTC.